The 7 T cell receptor beta chains listed next were all sequenced from one sample in a study of OX40 agonist ivuxolimab in advanced cancers. Some clones are missing from TCRdb's copy, which holds only in-frame ones; the method was immunoSEQ multiplex PCR. The data show 40,000 to 60,000 clones, about 90% seen once. The specimen comprised CD4+ or CD8+ T cells sorted from blood, sampled in a trial of the OX40 agonist ivuxolimab. The receptors were sampled from an adult with an advanced solid tumor such as melanoma, head and neck, liver or kidney cancer.

J is TRBJ1-2 and V is TRBV9; D possibly corresponds to TRBD1 (5 bases). The V gene's germline CDR1 is SGDLS and CDR2 YYNGEE. The germline V and J ends were trimmed by 3 bases and 4 bases, with 22 bases remaining between them. The CDR3 loop spans 17 amino acids. The CDR3 nucleotides read TGTGCCAGCAGCGCCTCCGAAAGGGGTGGCTGGACCTATGGCTACACCTTC. Amino acid sequence: CASSASERGGWTYGYTF.

The chain recombines TRBV6-1 with TRBJ2-5; possibly TRBD1 for D (5 bases). The CDR3 is 14 residues long. Germline V gene lookup returns CDR1 MNHNS and CDR2 SASEGT. Trimming took off 7 bases at V and 2 bases at J, with 14 bases between the two ends. CDR3 bases: TGTGCCAGCACTCAGGGCTGGGGACAAGAGACCCAGTACTTC. Amino acid sequence: CASTQGWGQETQYF.

As to this clone: The same CDR3 is also encoded by other DNA sequences in this sample. The chain combines TRBV7-9 with TRBJ2-7; maybe TRBD1 (6 bases). V shed 5 bases and J shed 4 bases, with 9 bases lying between them. The V gene's germline CDR1 is SEHNR and CDR2 FQNEAQ (reference sequence). The CDR3 has 12 amino acids. The CDR3: CASSQDSYEQYV. The CDR3 DNA is TGTGCCAGCAGCCAGGACAGTTACGAGCAGTACGTC.

The J gene is TRBJ1-2, the V gene TRBV7-9; TRBD1 might be the D (6 bases). V dropped 3 bases and J dropped 8 bases, with 25 bases sitting between them. CDR1 is SEHNR, CDR2 FQNEAQ, per germline (reference sequence). The CDR3 is made up of 17 amino acids. This CDR3 is CASSFAPSAGEGLGYTF. CDR3 sequence (DNA): TGTGCCAGCAGCTTTGCACCTAGTGCAGGGGAAGGATTGGGCTACACCTTC.

The chain has TRBV27 and TRBJ1-4; a possible D gene is TRBD1 (6 bases). V was shortened by 8 bases and J by 8 bases, with 18 bases between the two germline ends. Germline lookup yields CDR1 MNHEY and CDR2 SMNVEV (reference sequence). The CDR3 loop spans 14 amino acids. CDR3 in DNA: TGTGCCAGCCGAAAGAGGGGGGAGGTAGAAAAACTGTTTTTT. It specifies CASRKRGEVEKLFF.

The rearrangement uses TRBV5-1 and TRBJ2-6; TRBD2 aligns across 7 bases. CDR3 length: 15 amino acids. Per germline, CDR1 SGHRS and CDR2 YFSETQ. J was trimmed by 2 bases and V by 4 bases; bases with no gene match: 3. The CDR3 region has the DNA TGCGCCAGCAGCCCCCGGGGGGCTGGGGCCAACGTCCTGACTTTC. Translating it yields CASSPRGAGANVLTF.

The chain combines TRBV9 with TRBJ1-2; maybe TRBD1 (5 bases). Per germline, CDR1 SGDLS and CDR2 YYNGEE. CDR3 size: 13 residues. V was cut by 4 bases and J by 2 bases, with 9 bases left in between. The CDR3 protein is CASSPGLNYGYTF. Written as DNA, the CDR3 is TGTGCCAGCAGCCCGGGACTGAACTATGGCTACACCTTC.